The present entry profiles one T cell receptor (beta chain) with its context. Its cognate antigen is unknown. Deep sequencing aimed at 1 in 200,000 to 1 in 1 million T cells' resolution. The repertoire was sequenced with immunoSEQ multiplex PCR; TCRdb's copy has only in-frame clones and lacks some. Of over 9,000 clones listed, 81% were seen once; the top ten hold approximately 22%. The entry originates in a study of cytotoxic CD8 clonotypes in ibrutinib-treated CLL. Study at large: Per sample, productive templates averaged around 250,000 and productive rearrangements averaged around 94,000. Broader study findings: Contraction or stability on treatment characterized the public clonotypes, which were uncommon.

Trimming shortened V by 4 bases and J by 4 bases, and 20 bases separated the two germline ends. CDR1 GTSNPN and CDR2 SVGIG come from the germline V gene (reference sequence). This CDR3 region has 16 residues. V is TRBV30 and J is TRBJ1-5, with D tentatively TRBD1 (5 bases). The TCR comes from a human donor with chronic lymphocytic leukemia. Material: PBMCs, obtained at disease progression, from a patient treated with ibrutinib. CDR3 coding DNA: TGTGCCTGGAAAGTTTGGTCCCATTGGGGGAATCAGCCCCAGCATTTT. This sequence encodes CAWKVWSHWGNQPQHF.